The present TCR beta chain was sequenced within a study of human T cells and chemical hapten exposure. Study in general: Donors were sensitized with 2% DPC on the upper inner arm. Per-sample TCR yields varied mainly from small pooled library volume differences.

TCRdb passed the RACE reads through MiXCR, listing each CDR3 protein once. The top ten clones hold around 1.4% of a sample with about 140,000 distinct CDR3 sequences, approximately 12% of them seen once. Study observations and caveats: Significantly more large CDR3 similarity clusters were formed by expanded TCRs than by controls.

Indicated time point: patch test 2, 6 weeks after DPC sensitization. This sample's treatment: therapeutic diphenylcyclopropenone sensitization with weekly scalp DPC. A word on this clonotype: No antigen is known for it.

V was cut by 3 bases and J by 8 bases, with 19 bases left in between. Looked up from germline, CDR1 is MDHEN and CDR2 is SYDVKM. The CDR3 is 15 residues long. This chain connects TRBV28 to TRBJ2-5; possible D gene TRBD1, 5 bases. This TCR was sampled from a woman in her forties or fifties with alopecia areata. Some clones in this sample may be carry-over from other donors' samples. The source material was whole blood, sampled in connection with sensitization to the hapten diphenylcyclopropenone (DPC). The CDR3 bases are TGTGCCAGCAGTTTCAACCAGGGTACCGAGAGAACCCAGTACTTC. Translating gives CASSFNQGTERTQYF. The variable domain in full, with the rest retrieved from reference TRBV28 and TRBJ2-5, is DVKVTQSSRYLVKRTGEKVFLECVQDMDHENMFWYRQDPGLGLRLIYFSYDVKMKEKGDIPEGYSVSREKKERFSLILESASTNQTSMYLCASSFNQGTERTQYFGPGTRLLVL.